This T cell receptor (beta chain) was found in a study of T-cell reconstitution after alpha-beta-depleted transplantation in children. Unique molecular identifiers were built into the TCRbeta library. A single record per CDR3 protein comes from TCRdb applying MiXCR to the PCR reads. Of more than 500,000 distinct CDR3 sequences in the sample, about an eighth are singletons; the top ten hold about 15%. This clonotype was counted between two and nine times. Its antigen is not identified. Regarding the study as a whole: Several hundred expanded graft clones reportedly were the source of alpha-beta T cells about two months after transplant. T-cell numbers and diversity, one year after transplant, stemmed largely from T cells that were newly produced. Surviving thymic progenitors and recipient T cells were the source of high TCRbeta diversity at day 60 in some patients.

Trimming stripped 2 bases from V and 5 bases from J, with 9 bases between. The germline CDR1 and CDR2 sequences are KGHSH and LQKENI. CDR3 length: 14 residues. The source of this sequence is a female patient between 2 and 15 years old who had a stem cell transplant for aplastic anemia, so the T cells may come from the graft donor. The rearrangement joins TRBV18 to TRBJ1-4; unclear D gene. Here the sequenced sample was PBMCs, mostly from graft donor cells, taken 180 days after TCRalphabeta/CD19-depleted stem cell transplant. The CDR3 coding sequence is TGTGCCAGCTCACCAAGCAGGACCAATGAAAAACTGTTTTTT. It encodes CASSPSRTNEKLFF.